This T cell receptor beta chain was profiled in a study of Graves' ophthalmopathy and Graves' hyperthyroidism. Study-wide results and caveats: With around 88% sensitivity and approximately 80% specificity, a 13-signature model separated ophthalmopathy from stable hyperthyroidism.

Beta-chain TCR CDR3 regions were amplified from RNA transcripts. HTBI primers primed a first-round RT-PCR, and a second-round multiplex PCR followed. TCRdb independently ran MiXCR on the multiplex PCR reads; one entry per CDR3 protein. This table holds 200,000 to 250,000 distinct CDR3 sequences, 20% to 25% found once. In this sample, this clonotype turned up a few times. What it binds is not known. Clinical symptoms and serum thyroxine were used for diagnosis; TRAb, thyroid ultrasound and orbital computed tomography were also relied on. In germline, CDR1 is SGDLS, CDR2 YYNGEE. The CDR3 totals 13 residues. The V end lost 2 bases, the J end lost 2 bases, and 5 bases lay between the germline ends.

Material: peripheral blood. This TCR came from a woman between 50 and 59 years old with Graves' ophthalmopathy. The chain is built from TRBV9 and TRBJ2-4; D call uncertain. CDR3 sequence: CASSVDPKNIQYF. The CDR3 bases are TGTGCCAGCAGCGTGGATCCCAAAAACATTCAGTACTTC.